This T cell receptor beta chain appears in the sequencing data of a study of blood T cell repertoires in COVID-19. On the study more broadly: PBMCs, B-cell-depleted T cells, or T cells were the source of the cDNA or gDNA that made up the material.

Participants, 18 to 89 years old, spanned approximately 26 US areas. This clone was counted a few times. Germline V gene sequence: CDR1 SGHTA, CDR2 FQGNSA. V lost 1 base to trimming and J lost 6 bases, with 13 bases between them. This CDR3 is built from 15 residues. The repertoire was sequenced with immunoSEQ multiplex PCR; TCRdb's copy has only in-frame clones and lacks some. The table lists fewer than 450,000 clones, 70% to 90% of them singletons. This receptor was taken from a woman in her 40s with acute COVID-19. The specimen was PBMCs or T cells enriched from blood (not recorded which). The chain employs TRBV7-2 and TRBJ1-5, with D unclear. CDR3 nucleotides: TGTGCCAGCAGCTTAGGGGTCCGGGGTCGTCAGCCCCAGCATTTT. Residues: CASSLGVRGRQPQHF.